The clone carrying this TCR beta chain was observed a few times. In the original processing: Estimation of nucleated cell counts relied on the amplification of reference gene primers. Produced via immunoSEQ multiplex PCR; TCRdb's table is partial and in-frame only. The V and J calls and clone size come from that table; D and trimming were worked out from the DNA. The table shows 500,000 to 600,000 clones, with 70% to 90% occurring only once. The sample is drawn from a study of blood T cell repertoires in COVID-19. Study in general: Samples came from the United States, Italy and Spain, spanning acute and convalescent COVID-19. In each case, the material was cDNA or gDNA derived from T cells, B-cell-depleted T cells, or PBMCs.

Patients from Seattle were sampled longitudinally, starting during active infection. This CDR3 spans 12 amino acids. CDR1 and CDR2 (germline): MDHEN, SYDVKM. Trimming pared 3 bases from V and 6 bases from J, leaving 8 bases between. What was sequenced was peripheral blood. This clonotype originated in a woman between 45 and 65 years old with COVID-19, enrolled during active disease. The chain couples TRBV28 to TRBJ1-1; D uncertain. The CDR3 DNA sequence: TGTGCCAGCAGTTTGTTTTTAGCTGAAGCTTTCTTT. Translating gives CASSLFLAEAFF.